This TCR beta chain was identified in a study of breast tumors, draining lymph nodes, adjacent tissues. There are many counts of this clonotype. Antigen unknown. Study findings and constraints: Findings are consistent with lymph node origin and intratumoral expansion of most tumor T cells. Data only fit, rather than demonstrated, lymph node origin of most tumor T cells. Compared with basal-like, luminal-like tumors shared significantly more repertoire with nontumor tissue. Tumors had less TCR diversity than lymph nodes, more than nontumor tissue.

Samples came from axillary lymph nodes draining the breast cancer. MiXCR, run by TCRdb on the multiplex PCR reads, gives a single entry per CDR3 protein. The table lists 150,000 to 250,000 distinct CDR3 sequences, about 32% of them singletons, with roughly 4% in the top ten. V was shortened by 4 bases and J by 9 bases, with 19 bases between the two germline ends. Germline assignment: CDR1 SGHVS and CDR2 FNYEAQ. The CDR3 is 15 amino acids. Sequenced sample: axillary lymph node tissue. The TCR originated in a female donor with breast cancer. Some clones in this sample may be carry-over from other donors' samples. The chain uses TRBV7-6 and TRBJ2-1, with a tentative D call TRBD2 (6 bases). The chain's CDR3 is CASSSNPQPGVEQFF. CDR3 coding DNA: TGTGCCAGCAGCTCGAACCCTCAACCGGGGGTTGAGCAGTTCTTC. The complete variable domain, with remaining parts taken from reference TRBV7-6 and TRBJ2-1, reads GAGVSQSPRYKVTKRGQDVALRCDPISGHVSLYWYRQALGQGPEFLTYFNYEAQQDKSGLPNDRFSAERPEGSISTLTIQRTEQRDSAMYRCASSSNPQPGVEQFFGPGTRLTVL.